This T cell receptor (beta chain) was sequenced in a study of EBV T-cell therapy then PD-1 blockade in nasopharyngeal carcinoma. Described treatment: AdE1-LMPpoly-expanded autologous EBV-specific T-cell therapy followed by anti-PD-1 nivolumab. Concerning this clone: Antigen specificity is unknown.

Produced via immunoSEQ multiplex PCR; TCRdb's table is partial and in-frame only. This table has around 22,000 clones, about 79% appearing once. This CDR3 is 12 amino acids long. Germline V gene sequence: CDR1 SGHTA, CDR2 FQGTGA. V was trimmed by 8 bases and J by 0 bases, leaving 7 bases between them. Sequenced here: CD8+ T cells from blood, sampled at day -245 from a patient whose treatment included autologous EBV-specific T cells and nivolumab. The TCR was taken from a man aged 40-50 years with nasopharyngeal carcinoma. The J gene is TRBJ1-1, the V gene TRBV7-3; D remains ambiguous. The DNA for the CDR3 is TGTGCCAGCGGCGGGCTGAACACTGAAGCTTTCTTT. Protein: CASGGLNTEAFF.